These 19 T cell receptor beta chains were all obtained from the same sample, sequenced in a study of T cell clonality in common variable immunodeficiency. The antigens for these receptors are not known. Here immunoSEQ multiplex PCR was the method, and the copy in TCRdb shows in-frame clones only, minus some. The sample was found to contain about 28,000 clones, and every one recurs. General study findings and limits: Fewer deletions and N-nucleotide insertions were reportedly seen in common variable immunodeficiency TCR beta sequences.

Material: peripheral blood mononuclear cells. Receptor source: a human donor with common variable immunodeficiency.

This clone was detected many times. Sequencing ends 3 residues short of the CDR3 end; the germline J gene provides the rest. The chain is built from TRBV7-8 and TRBJ2-3, with no clear D. The V gene lost 0 bases and the J gene lost 6 bases, with 10 bases spanning the gap. The germline V gene encodes CDR1 SGHVS and CDR2 FQNEAQ. The CDR3 covers 14 residues. The sequenced CDR3 bases are TGTGCCAGCAGCTTAGCGGGCAACCGGGATACG. Protein product: CASSLAGNRDT. The full CDR3 protein is CASSLAGNRDTQYF.

This clone was seen ten or more times. The read falls 3 residues short of the CDR3 end, and the missing part is taken from the germline J gene. The gene calls are TRBV7-8 and TRBJ2-7; 10 bases map to TRBD2. The V segment lost 5 bases and the J segment 3 bases; nucleotides outside the gene matches: 13. Per germline, CDR1 SGHVS and CDR2 FQNEAQ. CDR3 length: 17 amino acids. The sequenced part of the CDR3 DNA is TGTGCCAGCAGCCCTAGGCCTAGCGGGAGTTCAAGCTACGAG. It is translated as CASSPRPSGSSSYE. The full CDR3 is CASSPRPSGSSSYEQYF.

This clone appeared a few times. Sequencing ends 3 residues short of the CDR3 end; the germline J gene provides the rest. V and J are TRBV5-6 and TRBJ2-5; D is perhaps TRBD1 (5 bases). CDR3 length: 14 residues. Germline assignment: CDR1 SGHDT and CDR2 YYEEEE. The V and J ends lost 2 bases and 2 bases respectively, with 10 bases between them. The sequenced CDR3 bases are TGTGCCAGCAGCTTTGGGGCAGCGCAAGAGACC. It codes for CASSFGAAQET. The entire CDR3 is CASSFGAAQETQYF.

This clone was seen at least ten times. CDR3 region: CAWSQGFSNQPQHF. The CDR3 bases that were read are TGTGCCTGGAGTCAAGGTTTTAGCAATCAGCCC. This chain joins TRBV30 and TRBJ1-5; D is unresolved. The read ends 3 residues shy of where the CDR3 ends; the end is completed using the germline J gene. The CDR3 runs 14 residues. The V end was cut by 2 bases, the J end by 0 bases, with 8 bases between. Germline CDR1 GTSNPN, CDR2 SVGIG (reference sequence). Full variable domain (rest looked up from reference TRBV30 and TRBJ1-5): SQTIHQWPATLVQPVGSPLSLECTVEGTSNPNLYWYRQAAGRGLQLLFYSVGIGQISSEVPQNLSASRPQDRQFILSSKKLLLSDSGFYLCAWSQGFSNQPQHFGDGTRLSIL.

The CDR3 DNA, read in part, is TGCAGTGCTAGTCCCACGGTATACAATGAG. Translation: CSASPTVYNE. The entire CDR3 protein reads CSASPTVYNEQFF. The chain joins TRBV20-1 to TRBJ2-1, with D uncertain. The read comes to an end 3 residues before the CDR3 does, leaving the germline J gene to fill in the end. Trimming cost V 3 bases and J 4 bases, with 10 bases left between them. CDR3 size: 13 residues. Germline CDR1 and CDR2: DFQATT and SNEGSKA (reference sequence).

This clone occurred many times. The read stops 3 residues short of the end of the CDR3; the missing end is completed from the germline J gene. The V and J genes are TRBV4-2 and TRBJ1-1; 7 bases are shared with TRBD1. Trimming removed 6 bases from V and 6 bases from J; junction bases left unmatched: 10. Looked up from germline, CDR1 is LGHNA and CDR2 is YNFKEQ. The CDR3 sequence is 14 residues long. The part of the CDR3 DNA that was read is TGTGCCAGCAGGGGTCGACAGGGTCCGCCTGAA. Its translation: CASRGRQGPPE. The entire CDR3 sequence reads CASRGRQGPPEAFF.

This clone has ten or more counts. The read halts 3 residues ahead of the CDR3 end, with the missing end drawn from the germline J gene. The chain couples TRBV20-1 to TRBJ2-1, with TRBD2 identical over 11 bases. The CDR3 is 17 amino acids. The junction had 12 bases not matched to a gene; V was cut back by 3 bases and J by 5 bases. CDR1 is DFQATT and CDR2 is SNEGSKA in the germline V gene (reference sequence). This CDR3 is CSASTSGRGGLHNEQFF. Partial CDR3 DNA: TGCAGTGCTAGTACTAGCGGGAGAGGGGGTTTACACAATGAG.

This clone was seen a handful of times. The sequenced fragment ends 3 residues before the CDR3 boundary, so the rest is inferred from the germline J gene. This rearrangement joins TRBV19 to TRBJ1-2; 8 nucleotides line up with TRBD1. The CDR3 is made up of 12 amino acids. Germline V gene data show CDR1 as LNHDA and CDR2 as SQIVND (reference sequence). The CDR3 is CASNQGAGGYTF. The CDR3 DNA, read in part, is TGTGCCAGTAACCAGGGGGCGGGCGGC.

This clone was seen many times. The read ends 3 residues shy of where the CDR3 ends; the end is completed using the germline J gene. The chain carries TRBV19 and TRBJ1-1; TRBD1 matches 7 bases. The CDR3 covers 14 residues. Per germline, CDR1 LNHDA and CDR2 SQIVND (reference sequence). V gave up 6 bases and J gave up 2 bases; unmatched junction bases: 6. The chain's CDR3 is CASRDDRVNTEAFF. Partial CDR3 DNA: TGTGCCAGTAGAGACGACAGGGTTAACACTGAA.

This clone has a count of ten or more. The read gets to within 3 residues of the CDR3 end, and the germline J gene fills in the rest. This chain connects TRBV5-4 to TRBJ2-7, with TRBD1 as a possible D gene (5 bases). Germline lookup yields CDR1 SGHNT and CDR2 YYREEE (reference sequence). V was trimmed by 1 base and J by 0 bases, leaving 5 bases between them. This CDR3 region has 13 residues. This CDR3 reads CASSLQGSYEQYF. Partial CDR3 DNA: TGTGCCAGCAGCTTGCAGGGCTCCTACGAG.

This clone occurred many times. The CDR3: CASSERGSGITGELFF. CDR3 DNA (partial): TGTGCCAGCAGTGAAAGGGGTAGCGGGATCACCGGGGAG. The genes are TRBV6-1 and TRBJ2-2; 8 positions agree with TRBD2. The read ends 3 residues early relative to the CDR3; the germline J gene fills the gap. In germline, CDR1 is MNHNS, CDR2 SASEGT. The V segment lost 2 bases and the J segment 4 bases; nucleotides outside the gene matches: 6. This CDR3 has 16 residues.

The table lists this clone with many counts. The CDR3 end is not reached by the read, which stops 3 residues before it; the germline J gene fills it in. The chain joins TRBV20-1 to TRBJ2-7, with 10 bases lining up with TRBD1. Germline V gene sequence: CDR1 DFQATT, CDR2 SNEGSKA (reference sequence). The CDR3 is 14 amino acids. The ends lost 6 bases at V and 3 bases at J; junction bases unmatched: 8. The sequenced part of the CDR3 DNA is TGCAGTGCACCTGGGACAGGGGATTTCTACGAG. Its translation: CSAPGTGDFYE. The CDR3 in full is CSAPGTGDFYEQYF.

This clone came up many times. This CDR3 is CASSPGDQPQHF. CDR3 DNA, as far as it was read: TGTGCCAGCAGCCCCGGGGATCAGCCC. The chain combines TRBV7-9 with TRBJ1-5; D remains ambiguous. The observed sequence ends 3 residues before the CDR3 terminus, with the missing tail filled in from the germline J gene. The CDR3 totals 12 residues. Germline values: CDR1 SEHNR, CDR2 FQNEAQ (reference sequence). Trimming removed 5 bases from V and 5 bases from J, with 7 bases in between.

In its sample, this clone was seen many times. Coverage ceases 3 residues before the CDR3 finishes, and the germline J gene fills in the end. The chain employs TRBV30 and TRBJ2-3; tentatively, D is TRBD2 (6 bases). V was shortened by 2 bases and J by 2 bases, with 11 bases between the two germline ends. The CDR3 extends over 14 amino acids. Germline CDR1 and CDR2: GTSNPN and SVGIG (reference sequence). CDR3 DNA, as far as it was read: TGTGCCTGGAGTCCACGGGGACTCACAGATACG. Amino acids: CAWSPRGLTDT. The full-length CDR3 reads as CAWSPRGLTDTQYF.

This clone appeared many times. The read gets to within 3 residues of the CDR3 end, and the germline J gene fills in the rest. Distinct nucleotide sequences in the sample also encode this CDR3. The chain links TRBV18 to TRBJ2-1; the match to TRBD2 covers 10 bases. Germline values: CDR1 KGHSH, CDR2 LQKENI. The CDR3 consists of 16 residues. Trimming at V came to 3 bases and at J to 9 bases, leaving 11 bases not matched to a gene. Here the CDR3 reads CASSPLAGVSTVEQFF. The DNA read from the CDR3 is TGTGCCAGCTCACCTCTAGCGGGAGTCTCGACGGTTGAG.

This clone was seen ten or more times. The CDR3 end lies 3 residues beyond the end of the read and is filled in from the germline J gene. The chain uses TRBV19 and TRBJ2-1; 7 bases are a match to TRBD2. With V trimmed by 3 bases and J by 6 bases, 5 bases remained unmatched. The V gene's germline CDR1 is LNHDA and CDR2 SQIVND (reference sequence). The CDR3 spans 14 residues. CDR3 DNA (partial): TGTGCCAGTAGTATTATAGGCGGGGGCAATGAG. This sequence encodes CASSIIGGGNE. The full CDR3 is CASSIIGGGNEQFF.

This clone was seen many times. The read terminates 3 residues before the CDR3 end, so the remaining end is supplied by the germline J gene. The chain is built from TRBV7-2 and TRBJ1-1; D remains unclear. V lost 1 base and J 1 base, leaving 4 bases between the germline ends. This CDR3 is built from 13 residues. Germline loops: CDR1 SGHTA, CDR2 FQGNSA. CDR3 DNA (partial): TGTGCCAGCAGCTTAGAACAGAACACTGAA. It yields the protein CASSLEQNTE. The CDR3, in full, reads CASSLEQNTEAFF.

This clone was observed many times. The CDR3 is cut off 3 residues early in the read; its end comes from the germline J gene. The genes are TRBV11-2 and TRBJ2-7, with 11 bases lining up with TRBD1. The CDR3 covers 14 residues. From germline, CDR1 is SGHAT and CDR2 FQNNGV. The V and J ends lost 5 bases and 2 bases, in that order; junction bases with no gene match: 2. CDR3 sequence: CASSRGQGAYEQYF. The CDR3 DNA, read in part, is TGTGCCAGCAGCCGGGGACAGGGGGCCTACGAG. Full variable domain (rest looked up from reference TRBV11-2 and TRBJ2-7): EAGVAQSPRYKIIEKRQSVAFWCNPISGHATLYWYQQILGQGPKLLIQFQNNGVVDDSQLPKDRFSAERLKGVDSTLKIQPAKLEDSAVYLCASSRGQGAYEQYFGPGTRLTVT.

This clone was seen at least ten times. At one end the junction does not follow the germline gene, possibly because of a read error. The read falls 3 residues short of the CDR3 end, and the missing part is taken from the germline J gene. This chain joins TRBV18 and TRBJ1-1; the match to TRBD1 covers 9 bases. Germline V gene sequence: CDR1 KGHSH, CDR2 LQKENI. The CDR3 extends over 15 amino acids. Partial CDR3 DNA: TGTGCCAGCTTACCAGGGACAGGGATAAAGGCTGAA. Its translation is CASLPGTGIKAE. The entire CDR3 protein reads CASLPGTGIKAEAFF.